The source of this T cell receptor (beta chain) is a study of shared clonotypes between healthy human individuals. The study, taken as a whole, reports: Several donors had 5% to 6.5% of their naive CD4 clonotypes in common. Only blood samples were collected, and tissue repertoires likely differ.

The repertoire was sequenced with immunoSEQ multiplex PCR; TCRdb's copy has only in-frame clones and lacks some. This sample yields some 2.3 million clones, of which more than 80% are seen a single time; 0.3% to 0.4% belongs to the top ten. The germline CDR1 and CDR2 sequences are MNHNS and SASEGT. V lost 4 bases, J lost 0 bases, and 12 bases lay in between. The CDR3 covers 16 residues. Remarks on this clone: Antigen: not known.

All donors qualified as healthy HIV-negative adults and had experienced no recent acute infections or vaccinations. The chain is built from TRBV6-1 and TRBJ2-2, with D perhaps TRBD1 (6 bases). The sample taken for sequencing was naive CD4+ T cells from PBMCs. Indicated subset: CD45RA+ positively selected. The sequence was obtained from a man aged 18 to 30 in good health. Some clones in this sample may be carry-over from other donors' samples. CDR3 sequence (DNA): TGTGCCAGCAGTGGACAGGAACCTACGAACACCGGGGAGCTGTTTTTT. It specifies CASSGQEPTNTGELFF.